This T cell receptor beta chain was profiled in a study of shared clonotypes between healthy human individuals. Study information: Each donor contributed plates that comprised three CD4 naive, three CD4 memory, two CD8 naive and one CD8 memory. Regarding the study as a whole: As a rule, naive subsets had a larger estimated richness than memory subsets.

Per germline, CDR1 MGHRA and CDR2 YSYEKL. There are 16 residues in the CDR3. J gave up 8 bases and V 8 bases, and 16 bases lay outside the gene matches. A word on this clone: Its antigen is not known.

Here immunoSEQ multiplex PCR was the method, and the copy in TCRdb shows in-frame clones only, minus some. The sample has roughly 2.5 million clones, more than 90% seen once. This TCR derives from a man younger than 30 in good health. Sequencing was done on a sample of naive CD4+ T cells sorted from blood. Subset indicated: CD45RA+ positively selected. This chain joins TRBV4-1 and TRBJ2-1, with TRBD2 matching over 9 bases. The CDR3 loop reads CASYQVAGGPKHEQFF. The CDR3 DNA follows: TGCGCCAGCTACCAAGTTGCGGGAGGGCCTAAACATGAGCAGTTCTTC.